This T cell receptor (beta chain) came from a study of identical twins. This clonotype was recorded at least ten times. This CDR3 spans 15 amino acids. Germline CDR1 and CDR2: LNHNV and YYDKDF (reference sequence). Trimming at V came to 5 bases and at J to 3 bases, leaving 6 bases not matched to a gene. TCRdb reprocessed the 5' RACE reads via MiXCR and lists one record per CDR3 protein. The table has fewer than 900,000 distinct CDR3 sequences, roughly 18% seen once. These data were also filed under a second study, of T cells expressing NK-cell markers. As that study records: Seven HCMV-seropositive donors and one seronegative donor made up the eight sequenced donors.

The source is a woman younger than 35 in good health. The chain links TRBV15 to TRBJ2-3, with TRBD2 identical over 9 bases. Sequencing used PBMCs. CDR3 sequence reads: CATSVAGEGTDTQYF. The CDR3 DNA is TGTGCCACCAGCGTAGCGGGAGAAGGTACAGATACGCAGTATTTT. Drawing the rest from reference TRBV15 and TRBJ2-3, the complete variable domain is DAMVIQNPRYQVTQFGKPVTLSCSQTLNHNVMYWYQQKSSQAPKLLFHYYDKDFNNEADTPDNFQSRRPNTSFCFLDIRSPGLGDTAMYLCATSVAGEGTDTQYFGPGTRLTVL.